This TCR beta chain was captured in a study of T cell responses to AZD1222 COVID-19 vaccine. Study-level findings and limits: Sampling captured repertoires only after the peak T cell response. When two AZD1222 doses had been given, Spike-specific TCR breadth and depth rose.

Regarding this clone: Its antigen is unknown.

Only in-frame clones appear in the TCRdb table, and some are missing; sequencing was by immunoSEQ multiplex PCR. Here the sample spans some 150,000 clones, 80% to 95% being singletons. The specimen comprised peripheral blood, sampled 28 days after the second AZD1222 dose. The sequence derives from an adult who received the AZD1222 COVID-19 vaccine.

The CDR3 nucleotides are TGCGCCAGCAGCCAAGACACCCGGGGGGCTACTGAAGCTTTCTTT. This codes for CASSQDTRGATEAFF. This chain links TRBV4-1 with TRBJ1-1; D may be TRBD1 (6 bases). CDR1 is MGHRA and CDR2 is YSYEKL in the germline V gene. V shed 0 bases and J shed 5 bases, with 13 bases lying between them. The CDR3 is made up of 15 amino acids.